The rows below give T cell receptor beta chains drawn from one sample of a study of Graves' ophthalmopathy and Graves' hyperthyroidism. MiXCR, run by TCRdb on the multiplex PCR reads, gives a single entry per CDR3 protein. The sample carries 680,000 or so distinct CDR3 sequences, roughly 20% recorded once. Sequenced: peripheral blood. These receptors all stem from a woman younger than 35 with stable Graves' hyperthyroidism. Some clones in this sample may be carry-over from other donors' samples. CDR3s include the opening cysteine and the closing phenylalanine or tryptophan. The size field is filled for only some rows; it gives once, few, many or a size class.

j_call clone_size v_call cdr3_aa
TRBJ1-1 NA TRBV6-5 CASSYSIHYPLNTEAFF
TRBJ2-7 many TRBV20-1 CSARKVSGVSGHEQYF
TRBJ2-7 many TRBV7-9 CASSLAPGLSYEQYF
TRBJ2-5 NA TRBV20-1 CSAKPPAAQETQYF
TRBJ2-2 NA TRBV12-3/TRBV12-4 CASSPGTGVETGELFF
TRBJ1-3 few TRBV6-1 CASSVRGGNTIYF
TRBJ2-7 many TRBV4-2 CASSQTADVRTYEQYF
TRBJ2-7 few TRBV27 CASSLGDKLYEQYF
TRBJ1-1 NA TRBV27 CASSHGGGTMNTEAFF
TRBJ1-2 NA TRBV2 CASSQIGVNYGYTF
TRBJ2-5 NA TRBV6-1 CASSQGEYGLAGQTQYF
TRBJ1-2 many TRBV29-1 CSVEPLNYGYTF
TRBJ2-5 many TRBV6-1 CASSELGPQETQYF
TRBJ2-7 NA TRBV6-1 CASSPTLVPYEQYF
TRBJ2-5 NA TRBV7-9 CASSALVGQAETQYF
TRBJ2-5 many TRBV11-2 CASSLDLGSETQYF
TRBJ2-7 few TRBV20-1 CSASLASLTDEQYF
TRBJ2-4 few TRBV3-1 CASSHGQIAKNIQYF
TRBJ1-1 many TRBV5-1 CASSRGTASPEAFF
TRBJ2-7 NA TRBV27 CASSFQGVGFEQYF
TRBJ2-5 many TRBV6-1 CASSGLQETQYF
TRBJ2-5 many TRBV12-3/TRBV12-4 CASSRSGLAGGLETQYF
TRBJ2-7 NA TRBV5-1 CASSAGRRESYEQYF
TRBJ2-2 many TRBV6-2/TRBV6-3 CASGTSGANTGELFF
TRBJ1-3 many TRBV27 CASSQHGGNTIYF
TRBJ1-5 many TRBV24-1 CATSDSPDRDQPQHF
TRBJ2-5 NA TRBV12-5 CASGLEARDGQETQYF
TRBJ1-5 many TRBV3-1 CASSRKGGQPQHF
TRBJ2-1 many TRBV30 CAWSEGLAVNEQFF
TRBJ1-5 NA TRBV20-1 CSARDGGAYQPQHF
TRBJ1-6 many TRBV20-1 CSAREGDSPLHF
TRBJ1-5 many TRBV6-5 CASSYSAGNQPQHF
TRBJ1-1 NA TRBV12-3/TRBV12-4 CASSGSRGLHDQSTESFF
TRBJ1-1 NA TRBV28 CASSFELGSEAFF
TRBJ1-4 many TRBV6-5 CASSYSTGTGNEKLFF
TRBJ1-1 many TRBV6-1 CASSPNRVAEAFF
TRBJ2-4 few TRBV19 CASRKDSPDGNIQYF
TRBJ2-7 NA TRBV20-1 CSASTSGGRHTYEQYF
TRBJ2-5 many TRBV2 CASSSGSRETQYF
TRBJ2-5 many TRBV11-2 CASSLEAGTQYF
TRBJ1-2 few TRBV4-1 CASSTQTGYFNYGYTF
TRBJ1-2 many TRBV28 CASSLAQGDYGYTF
TRBJ1-2 many TRBV12-3/TRBV12-4 CASSLAPGRGSYGYTF
TRBJ1-3 NA TRBV12-3/TRBV12-4 CASNLNSGNTIYF
TRBJ2-7 many TRBV28 CASSLVSRADEQYF
TRBJ2-5 few TRBV5-1 CASSLVPRETQYF
TRBJ2-2 many TRBV7-3 CASSLYRQTGELFF
TRBJ1-2 many TRBV6-2/TRBV6-3 CASRLRTGGNYGYTF
TRBJ2-7 many TRBV28 CATSGTGTVTYKQYF
TRBJ2-7 NA TRBV6-1 CASSESLTGSARNEQYF
TRBJ1-5 many TRBV6-2/TRBV6-3 CASSWVSEYSNQPQHF
TRBJ2-6 many TRBV25-1 CASSEGTGARLGANVLTF
TRBJ1-5 few TRBV24-1 CATSISGQPQHF
TRBJ1-2 many TRBV20-1 CSANDHRSGYTF
TRBJ1-2 many TRBV12-3/TRBV12-4 CTSTQQGTGGYTF